The entry that follows covers one TCR beta chain sequence. This entry belongs to a study of identifying expanded T cells in peripheral blood. Only in-frame clones appear in the TCRdb table, and some are missing; sequencing was by immunoSEQ multiplex PCR. Of 90,000 to 100,000 clones detected, roughly 90% appear once; the ten largest clones hold around 5.9%. The CDR3 is 17 residues long. Germline V gene sequence: CDR1 SGHKS, CDR2 YYEKEE (reference sequence). V shed 4 bases, J shed 1 base, and the junction held 12 bases outside the gene matches. The chain joins TRBV5-5 to TRBJ1-1, with 8 nucleotides matching TRBD1. This sequence originates from a person aged 18 to 75 in good health. Sequencing used blood. The CDR3: CASSPWDRTPENTEAFF. The CDR3 region has the DNA TGTGCCAGCAGCCCCTGGGACAGGACCCCGGAGAACACTGAAGCTTTCTTT.